What follows is one TCR beta chain and its context. As yet, its antigen is unknown. Each replicate PCR on the sorted subsets used 150 to 200 ng DNA (approximately 33,000 T cell genomes). Libraries were prepared by immunoSEQ multiplex PCR; TCRdb keeps only in-frame clonotypes and omits some of them. This table has millions of clones, about 95% appearing once. With 0 bases removed from V and 0 bases from J, the gap between germline ends came to 6 bases. This CDR3 is 15 amino acids long. Germline lookup yields CDR1 MNHEY and CDR2 SMNVEV (reference sequence). The data stem from a study of shared clonotypes between healthy human individuals. General study results and limits: The genetic and exposure-history diversity represented was limited by few donors. Across several donors, naive CD4 shared 4.5% to 6%, naive CD8 less than 4%, memory CD4 roughly 2.4%, memory CD8 0.4% to 0.5%.

CD45RO negativity and positive selection for CCR7 defined naive CD8 cells, a population that excluded terminally differentiated effector memory CD45RA+ cells. Every donor was a Caucasian adult from Nashville, Tennessee. This clonotype originated in a man younger than 30 in good health. The specimen sequenced was naive CD8+ T cells sorted from blood. This chain uses TRBV27 with TRBJ1-5; D unclear. The CDR3 coding sequence is TGTGCCAGCAGTTTATCGATGGATAGCAATCAGCCCCAGCATTTT. Residues: CASSLSMDSNQPQHF.